Following are 28 T cell receptor beta chains from one sample sequenced in a study of T-cell reconstitution after alpha-beta-depleted transplantation in children. It was with unique molecular identifiers that the TCRbeta library was prepared. TCRdb reprocessed the PCR reads via MiXCR and lists one record per CDR3 protein. The sample lists a few hundred thousand distinct CDR3 sequences, 9.9% occurring once. The sample here was PBMCs from the stem cell graft donor, taken from the stem cell graft. These receptors originate from a human donor who donated a stem cell graft to a child with SCID.

The chain joins TRBV4-1 to TRBJ2-7; 10 nucleotides match TRBD1. This CDR3 region has 15 residues. CDR1 and CDR2 from the germline V gene are MGHRA and YSYEKL. Trimming at V came to 2 bases and at J to 5 bases, leaving 6 bases not matched to a gene. CDR3 sequence (DNA): TGCGCCAGCAGCCAAAAACCGGGACAGGGGCACGAGCAGTACTTC. Translated: CASSQKPGQGHEQYF.

This clonotype was seen more than once but under ten times. The genes are TRBV9 and TRBJ2-7; D uncertain. Trimming shortened V by 4 bases and J by 6 bases, and 14 bases separated the two germline ends. CDR1 and CDR2 (germline): SGDLS, YYNGEE. The CDR3 extends over 13 amino acids. The CDR3 sequence: CASSSRPTGEQYF. The CDR3 region has the DNA TGTGCCAGCAGCTCTCGGCCGACTGGCGAGCAGTACTTC. The full variable domain, rest sourced from reference TRBV9 and TRBJ2-7, is DSGVTQTPKHLITATGQRVTLRCSPRSGDLSVYWYQQSLDQGLQFLIQYYNGEERAKGNILERFSAQQFPDLHSELNLSSLELGDSALYFCASSSRPTGEQYFGPGTRLTVT.

The genes are TRBV7-3 and TRBJ2-3, with TRBD2 as a possible D gene (6 bases). V was shortened by 5 bases and J by 6 bases, with 15 bases between the two germline ends. This CDR3 has 14 residues. Looked up from germline, CDR1 is SGHTA and CDR2 is FQGTGA. The CDR3 bases are TGTGCCAGCAGCCTAATCGGGGGAGTGGATACGCAGTATTTT. Translation gives CASSLIGGVDTQYF.

Only a few counts were recorded for this clonotype. V gene TRBV6-6 combines with J gene TRBJ1-1; TRBD1 agrees at 7 bases. The CDR3 sequence is 11 residues long. CDR1 is MNHNY and CDR2 is SVGAGI in the germline V gene (reference sequence). V lost 5 bases, J lost 11 bases, and 5 bases stayed unmatched. DNA for the CDR3: TGTGCCAGCAGTCGACAGGGAGACGCTTTCTTT. Translation gives CASSRQGDAFF.

This clonotype was recorded at least ten times. The V call is TRBV20-1, the J call TRBJ2-2; 7 bases align to TRBD1. The V segment lost 5 bases and the J segment 7 bases; nucleotides outside the gene matches: 10. Germline CDR1 reads DFQATT; CDR2 reads SNEGSKA (reference sequence). The CDR3 is made up of 14 amino acids. The CDR3 region is CSAFERGPGGELFF. CDR3 in DNA: TGCAGTGCTTTCGAGAGGGGGCCGGGCGGGGAGCTGTTTTTT.

The chain links TRBV7-9 to TRBJ2-7; 8 bases match TRBD1. The CDR3 has 16 amino acids. Germline CDR1 and CDR2: SEHNR and FQNEAQ (reference sequence). J gave up 5 bases and V 2 bases, and 11 bases lay outside the gene matches. The CDR3 sequence: CASSLREQGVGNEQYF. In nucleotides, the CDR3 is TGTGCCAGCAGCTTACGGGAACAGGGGGTAGGGAACGAGCAGTACTTC.

This clonotype turned up a few times. The chain uses TRBV10-2 and TRBJ2-7, with 9 bases identical to TRBD1. Germline CDR1 WSHSY, CDR2 SAAADI. Unmatched junction bases numbered 17, after V lost 5 bases and J lost 3 bases. This CDR3 comprises 18 residues. This chain's CDR3 is CASSPKNRLQGARYEQYF. The DNA of the CDR3 is TGCGCCAGCAGTCCAAAGAACCGTTTACAGGGGGCTCGCTACGAGCAGTACTTC.

This clonotype was detected a few times. The chain joins TRBV7-8 to TRBJ1-5; D call uncertain. This CDR3 is built from 16 residues. Germline CDR1 and CDR2: SGHVS and FQNEAQ. The germline V and J ends were trimmed by 0 bases and 0 bases, with 9 bases remaining between them. The CDR3 DNA reads as TGTGCCAGCAGCTTAGCTGAAGGAGTTAGCAATCAGCCCCAGCATTTT. Translating gives CASSLAEGVSNQPQHF.

In its sample, this clonotype was seen many times. The rearrangement links TRBV10-3 to TRBJ2-5; 10 bases fit TRBD2. This CDR3 region has 12 residues. Unmatched junction bases numbered 2, after V lost 8 bases and J lost 5 bases. Germline lookup yields CDR1 ENHRY and CDR2 SYGVKD. This CDR3 is CAIAAGGETQYF. The CDR3, as DNA: TGTGCCATCGCAGCGGGGGGGGAGACCCAGTACTTC.

This clonotype has a count of ten or more. V usage is TRBV20-1 and J usage is TRBJ1-1; 7 nucleotides agree with TRBD1. Germline values: CDR1 DFQATT, CDR2 SNEGSKA (reference sequence). This CDR3 spans 13 amino acids. The junction had 8 bases not matched to a gene; V was cut back by 4 bases and J by 6 bases. The CDR3 spells CSANAGDSAEAFF. The CDR3 DNA follows: TGCAGTGCTAATGCCGGGGACAGCGCTGAAGCTTTCTTT.

V and J are TRBV12-3 or TRBV12-4 and TRBJ2-3; 7 positions agree with TRBD1. The V gene end was trimmed by 6 bases and the J gene end by 4 bases; junction bases not matched to a gene: 10. This CDR3 spans 15 amino acids. CDR3: CASSRRQGRADTQYF. CDR3 nucleotide sequence: TGTGCCAGCAGCCGGAGACAGGGACGGGCAGATACGCAGTATTTT.

The V and J genes are TRBV5-6 and TRBJ2-1, with 9 bases identical to TRBD2. Losses at the gene ends were 4 bases for V and 0 bases for J; bases not matched to a gene: 17. Germline CDR1 and CDR2: SGHDT and YYEEEE. The CDR3 totals 20 residues. The DNA of the CDR3 is TGTGCCAGCAGCATTTACTTTGCGGGGGGGACAAGGAGCTCCTACAATGAGCAGTTCTTC. Amino acid sequence: CASSIYFAGGTRSSYNEQFF.

This clonotype was detected many times. The genes are TRBV28 and TRBJ1-2; D perhaps matches TRBD1 (6 bases). The V gene lost 7 bases and the J gene lost 4 bases, with 19 bases spanning the gap. Germline loops: CDR1 MDHEN, CDR2 SYDVKM. The CDR3 has 15 amino acids. Here the CDR3 reads CASTSQGGPGYGYTF. CDR3 sequence (DNA): TGTGCCAGCACCAGCCAAGGGGGTCCGGGCTATGGCTACACCTTC.

The V call is TRBV12-3 or TRBV12-4, the J call TRBJ2-2; a weak D match, TRBD2 (5 bases). V was clipped by 7 bases and J by 8 bases, with 11 bases between them. There are 12 residues in the CDR3. The CDR3 sequence: CASTLGGGELFF. CDR3 coding DNA: TGTGCCAGCACGCTTGGCGGGGGGGAGCTGTTTTTT.

In this sample, this clonotype turned up a few times. The chain links TRBV3-1 to TRBJ2-5; TRBD2 matches at 8 bases. J lost 5 bases, V lost 1 base, and 12 bases had no gene match. CDR1 is LGHDT and CDR2 is YNNKEL in the germline V gene (reference sequence). The CDR3 totals 17 residues. The CDR3 bases are TGTGCCAGCAGCCAAGTACAAAAAGGGACTAGATCCGAGACCCAGTACTTC. Translation: CASSQVQKGTRSETQYF.

This clonotype was seen ten or more times. This chain uses TRBV10-3 with TRBJ1-1; TRBD1 is a possible D gene (6 bases). The CDR3 loop spans 13 amino acids. The ends were cut back, 6 bases at V and 3 bases at J, with 11 bases in the middle. CDR1 ENHRY and CDR2 SYGVKD come from the germline V gene. The CDR3 protein is CAIRQGADTEAFF. The CDR3 nucleotides read TGTGCCATCAGACAGGGAGCTGACACTGAAGCTTTCTTT.

Points on this clonotype: At one boundary the junction diverges from the germline segment, which might be a read error. This chain uses TRBV29-1 with TRBJ2-4; possibly TRBD1 for D (6 bases). Germline-derived CDR1 and CDR2 are SQVTM and ANQGSEA. The length of the CDR3 is 13 residues. The CDR3 nucleotides are TGCAGCGTTGAAGGGACAGCCGAAAACATTCAGTACTTC. It translates to CSVEGTAENIQYF.

The chain has TRBV7-9 and TRBJ1-1; 9 bases are a match to TRBD1. The CDR3 is made up of 14 amino acids. The J segment lost 5 bases and the V segment lost 5 bases, leaving 6 bases of the junction unmatched. In germline, CDR1 is SEHNR, CDR2 FQNEAQ (reference sequence). The CDR3 reads CASSERTGETEAFF. CDR3 bases: TGTGCCAGCAGCGAGAGGACAGGGGAGACTGAAGCTTTCTTT.

This clonotype was counted only a few times. V gene TRBV7-8 combines with J gene TRBJ2-7; 12 bases are a match to TRBD2. CDR3 length: 15 amino acids. V lost 3 bases and J lost 3; bases outside the gene matches: 3. Germline V gene lookup returns CDR1 SGHVS and CDR2 FQNEAQ. The CDR3 loop is CASSFRLAGDYEQYF. The CDR3 nucleotides read TGTGCCAGCAGCTTTAGACTAGCGGGGGACTACGAGCAGTACTTC. Together with reference TRBV7-8 and TRBJ2-7, the CDR3 gives the full variable domain: GAGVSQSPRYKVAKRGQDVALRCDPISGHVSLFWYQQALGQGPEFLTYFQNEAQLDKSGLPSDRFFAERPEGSVSTLKIQRTQQEDSAVYLCASSFRLAGDYEQYFGPGTRLTVT.

CDR3 residues: CASSYRGASEAFF. The DNA for the CDR3 is TGTGCCAGCAGTTATCGCGGTGCCAGCGAAGCTTTCTTT. The chain links TRBV6-5 to TRBJ1-1; no clear D gene. Germline V lookup: CDR1 MNHEY, CDR2 SVGAGI. This CDR3 is built from 13 residues. Trimming took off 3 bases at V and 8 bases at J, with 13 bases between the two ends.

The chain couples TRBV12-3 or TRBV12-4 to TRBJ2-7, with D perhaps matching TRBD2 (5 bases). The CDR3 spans 14 residues. V gave up 2 bases and J gave up 6 bases, with 14 bases separating them. The CDR3 sequence is CASSLRATGIEQYF. The CDR3, as DNA: TGTGCCAGCAGTTTAAGAGCTACCGGGATCGAGCAGTACTTC.

This chain uses TRBV7-9 with TRBJ2-1, with D maybe TRBD2 (5 bases). The germline CDR1 and CDR2 sequences are SEHNR and FQNEAQ (reference sequence). Trimming took 8 bases from V and 6 from J, leaving 14 bases between them. The CDR3 is 13 amino acids. The CDR3 bases are TGTGCCAGCGAAGGGCGCGGGCTCAATGAGCAGTTCTTC. Translating gives CASEGRGLNEQFF.

The table lists this clonotype with a few counts. The chain recombines TRBV7-9 with TRBJ2-1; the match to TRBD2 covers 9 bases. V gave up 6 bases and J gave up 3 bases; unmatched junction bases: 9. The CDR3 sequence is 16 residues long. In germline, CDR1 is SEHNR, CDR2 FQNEAQ (reference sequence). CDR3 amino acids: CASSSTTSGDYNEQFF. The CDR3 DNA reads TGTGCCAGCAGTTCTACGACTAGCGGAGACTACAATGAGCAGTTCTTC.

The rearrangement joins TRBV5-6 to TRBJ1-1, with D unresolved. Germline V gene data show CDR1 as SGHDT and CDR2 as YYEEEE. V was cut by 1 base and J by 1 base, with 8 bases left in between. This CDR3 contains 14 residues. CDR3 protein: CASSLWGENTEAFF. Here the CDR3 DNA reads TGTGCCAGCAGCTTGTGGGGAGAGAACACTGAAGCTTTCTTT.

V gene TRBV5-1 combines with J gene TRBJ2-7; D not certain. The germline V gene encodes CDR1 SGHRS and CDR2 YFSETQ. Trimming removed 5 bases at V and 3 bases at J, with 6 bases between. The CDR3 consists of 11 residues. The CDR3 nucleotides are TGCGCCAGCAGTAAGGACTACGAGCAGTACTTC. Its protein is CASSKDYEQYF.

This chain uses TRBV7-9 with TRBJ2-1; 11 nucleotides agree with TRBD2. The V segment lost 5 bases and the J segment 6 bases; nucleotides outside the gene matches: 6. The CDR3 runs to 15 residues. In germline, CDR1 is SEHNR, CDR2 FQNEAQ (reference sequence). CDR3 protein: CASSRLAGGINEQFF. CDR3 DNA sequence: TGTGCCAGCAGCCGTCTAGCGGGGGGCATCAATGAGCAGTTCTTC.

This clonotype appeared a few times. The chain links TRBV7-3 to TRBJ2-3; 10 positions match TRBD1. This CDR3 is 16 amino acids long. The V gene's germline CDR1 is SGHTA and CDR2 FQGTGA. The V segment lost 5 bases and the J segment 4 bases; nucleotides outside the gene matches: 9. CDR3: CASSRSGTGVADTQYF. The CDR3 nucleotides read TGTGCCAGCAGCCGGTCCGGGACAGGGGTAGCAGATACGCAGTATTTT.

The V and J genes are TRBV29-1 and TRBJ2-7, with D perhaps being TRBD1 or TRBD2 (5 bases each). CDR3 length: 12 residues. The germline V gene has CDR1 SQVTM and CDR2 ANQGSEA. Trimming left V 1 base short and J 6 bases short, with 10 bases between. The CDR3 loop reads CSVEGGTAEQYF. CDR3 nucleotides: TGCAGCGTTGAAGGGGGGACGGCCGAGCAGTACTTC.